One and the same sample provided the 8 T cell receptor beta chains below, sequenced in a study of blood T cell repertoires in COVID-19. The table came from immunoSEQ multiplex PCR; TCRdb's copy has only in-frame clones and leaves some out. Of just over 250,000 clones detected, approximately 89% appear once; the ten largest clones hold over 7.5%. Material: peripheral blood. These receptors all stem from a man in his forties who had recovered from COVID-19.

The V gene is TRBV4-3, the J gene TRBJ2-1, with D perhaps TRBD1 (5 bases). The CDR3 sequence is 15 residues long. Looked up from germline, CDR1 is LGHNA and CDR2 is YSLEER. The V end lost 0 bases, the J end lost 15 bases, and 21 bases lay between the germline ends. The CDR3 region has the DNA TGCGCCAGCAGCCAAGAGTACCGATCGACAGTATCGACGTTCTTC. Translation: CASSQEYRSTVSTFF.

The chain recombines TRBV7-9 with TRBJ1-2; the match to TRBD1 covers 7 bases. Germline CDR1 and CDR2: SEHNR and FQNEAQ (reference sequence). The CDR3 covers 15 residues. With V trimmed by 3 bases and J by 8 bases, 12 bases remained unmatched. The CDR3 sequence is CASSFSGQVPLGYTF. The CDR3 region has the DNA TGTGCCAGCAGCTTTTCCGGACAGGTCCCCCTAGGCTACACCTTC.

The chain carries TRBV9 and TRBJ2-5; TRBD1 is a possible D gene (6 bases). The CDR3 covers 17 residues. Trimming pared 4 bases from V and 1 base from J, leaving 20 bases between. Per germline, CDR1 SGDLS and CDR2 YYNGEE. The CDR3 here is CASSPLGGVAPQETQYF. The DNA of the CDR3 is TGTGCCAGCAGCCCGCTTGGGGGCGTAGCGCCCCAAGAGACCCAGTACTTC.

CDR3 nucleotide sequence: TGTGCCAGCAGCTTAAGGGGGGGGAAGGGCTATGGCTACACCTTC. Amino acid sequence: CASSLRGGKGYGYTF. The V gene is TRBV7-8, the J gene TRBJ1-2, with TRBD1 as a possible D gene (6 bases). V lost 2 bases and J 4 bases, leaving 14 bases between the germline ends. Germline V gives CDR1 SGHVS, CDR2 FQNEAQ. The CDR3 spans 15 residues.

The chain is built from TRBV29-1 and TRBJ2-7; possible D gene TRBD2, 6 bases. From germline, CDR1 is SQVTM and CDR2 ANQGSEA. The CDR3 consists of 12 residues. Trimming cost V 1 base and J 4 bases, with 8 bases left between them. In nucleotides, the CDR3 is TGCAGCGTTGAAGGGGGGGAATACGAGCAGTACTTC. Encoded protein: CSVEGGEYEQYF.

This chain connects TRBV5-1 to TRBJ1-1; D unclear. The CDR3 is made up of 15 amino acids. Germline CDR1 and CDR2: SGHRS and YFSETQ. V lost 6 bases and J 0 bases, leaving 15 bases between the germline ends. CDR3 sequence: CASTLTGVMNTEAFF. The CDR3 DNA sequence: TGCGCCAGCACCCTTACCGGGGTTATGAACACTGAAGCTTTCTTT.

The rearrangement links TRBV7-9 to TRBJ2-7; 12 bases map to TRBD1. Germline loops: CDR1 SEHNR, CDR2 FQNEAQ (reference sequence). The CDR3 runs 15 residues. Unmatched junction bases numbered 9, after V lost 5 bases and J lost 7 bases. The chain's CDR3 is CASSPMGQGAREQYF. In DNA form, the CDR3 reads TGTGCCAGCAGCCCCATGGGACAGGGGGCTCGGGAGCAGTACTTC. The full variable domain, rest sourced from reference TRBV7-9 and TRBJ2-7, is DTGVSQNPRHKITKRGQNVTFRCDPISEHNRLYWYRQTLGQGPEFLTYFQNEAQLEKSRLLSDRFSAERPKGSFSTLEIQRTEQGDSAMYLCASSPMGQGAREQYFGPGTRLTVT.

CDR3: CASSQSRMSEQFF. The DNA of the CDR3 is TGTGCCAGCAGCCAATCGAGAATGAGTGAGCAGTTCTTC. The chain has TRBV16 and TRBJ2-1; D remains ambiguous. V was pared by 0 bases and J by 9 bases, with 9 bases between. The CDR3 is 13 amino acids. CDR1 is KGHSY and CDR2 is FQNENV in the germline V gene.